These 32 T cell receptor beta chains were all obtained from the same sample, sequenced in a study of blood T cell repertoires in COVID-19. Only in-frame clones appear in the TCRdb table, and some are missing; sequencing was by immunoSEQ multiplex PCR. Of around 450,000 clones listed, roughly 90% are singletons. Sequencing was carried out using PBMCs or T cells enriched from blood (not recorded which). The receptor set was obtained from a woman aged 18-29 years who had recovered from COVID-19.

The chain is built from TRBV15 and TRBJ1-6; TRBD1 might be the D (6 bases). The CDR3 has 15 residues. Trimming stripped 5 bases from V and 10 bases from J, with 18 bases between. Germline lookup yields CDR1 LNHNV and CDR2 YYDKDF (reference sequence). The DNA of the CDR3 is TGTGCCACCAGCCCTTCCGGGACAACCAACTCACCCCTCCACTTT. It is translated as CATSPSGTTNSPLHF.

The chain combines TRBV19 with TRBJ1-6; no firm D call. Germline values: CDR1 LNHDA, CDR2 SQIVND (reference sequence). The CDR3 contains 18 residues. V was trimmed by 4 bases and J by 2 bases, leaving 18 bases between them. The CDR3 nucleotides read TGTGCCAGTAGTACCGTCATCGGGAGGGAGACCTATAATTCACCCCTCCACTTT. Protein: CASSTVIGRETYNSPLHF.

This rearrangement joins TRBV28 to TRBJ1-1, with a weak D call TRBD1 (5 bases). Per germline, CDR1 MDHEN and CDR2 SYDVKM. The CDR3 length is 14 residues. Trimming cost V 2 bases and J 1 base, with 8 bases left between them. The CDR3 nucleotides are TGTGCCAGCAGTTTACGTACAGGGAACACTGAAGCTTTCTTT. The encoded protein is CASSLRTGNTEAFF.

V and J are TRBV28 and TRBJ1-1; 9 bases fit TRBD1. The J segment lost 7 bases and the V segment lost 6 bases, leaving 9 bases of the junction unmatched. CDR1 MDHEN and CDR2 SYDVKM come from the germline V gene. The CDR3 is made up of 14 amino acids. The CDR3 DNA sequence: TGTGCCAGCAGCTTCCCTGGACAGGGGCTTGAAGCTTTCTTT. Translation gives CASSFPGQGLEAFF.

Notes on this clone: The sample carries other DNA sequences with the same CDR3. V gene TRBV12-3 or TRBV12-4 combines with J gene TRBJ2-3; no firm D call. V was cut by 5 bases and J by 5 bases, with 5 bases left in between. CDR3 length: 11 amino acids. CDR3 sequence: CASSPLDTQYF. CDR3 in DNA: TGTGCCAGCAGTCCCTTAGATACGCAGTATTTT.

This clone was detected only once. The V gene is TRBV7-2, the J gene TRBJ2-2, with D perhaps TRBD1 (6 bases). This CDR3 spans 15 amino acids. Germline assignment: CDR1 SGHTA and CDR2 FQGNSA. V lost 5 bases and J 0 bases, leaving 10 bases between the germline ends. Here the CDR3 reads CASSQGPSNTGELFF. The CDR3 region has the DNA TGTGCCAGCAGCCAGGGGCCCTCGAACACCGGGGAGCTGTTTTTT.

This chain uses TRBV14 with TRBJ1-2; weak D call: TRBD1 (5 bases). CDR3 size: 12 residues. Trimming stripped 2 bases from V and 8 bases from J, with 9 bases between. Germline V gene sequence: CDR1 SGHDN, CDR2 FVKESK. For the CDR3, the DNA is TGTGCCAGCAGCCAACCGGGGGTGGGCTACACCTTC. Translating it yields CASSQPGVGYTF.

CDR3 in DNA: TGTGCCAGCAGCCGTCCGGGTCCTTCTATAGGGGGTAGAGCTTTCTTT. Its translation is CASSRPGPSIGGRAFF. The chain employs TRBV5-6 and TRBJ1-1; a weak D match, TRBD1 (6 bases). The CDR3 is 16 amino acids. The germline V gene has CDR1 SGHDT and CDR2 YYEEEE. The V end lost 4 bases, the J end lost 10 bases, and 26 bases lay between the germline ends.

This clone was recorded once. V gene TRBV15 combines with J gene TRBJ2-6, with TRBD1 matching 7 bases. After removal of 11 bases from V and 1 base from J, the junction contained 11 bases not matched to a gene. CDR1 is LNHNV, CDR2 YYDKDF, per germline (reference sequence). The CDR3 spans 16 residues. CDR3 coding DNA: TGTGCCGCCCATTCGACAGGGTGGTCTGGGGCCAACGTCCTGACTTTC. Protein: CAAHSTGWSGANVLTF. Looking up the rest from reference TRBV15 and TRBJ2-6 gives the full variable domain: DAMVIQNPRYQVTQFGKPVTLSCSQTLNHNVMYWYQQKSSQAPKLLFHYYDKDFNNEADTPDNFQSRRPNTSFCFLDIRSPGLGDTAMYLCAAHSTGWSGANVLTFGAGSRLTVL.

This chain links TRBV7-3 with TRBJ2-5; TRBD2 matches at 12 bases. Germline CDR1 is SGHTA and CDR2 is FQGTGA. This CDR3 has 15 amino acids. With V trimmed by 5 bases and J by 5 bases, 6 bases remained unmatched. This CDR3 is CASSLTGTSGETQYF. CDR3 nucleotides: TGTGCCAGCAGCCTTACCGGGACTAGCGGGGAGACCCAGTACTTC. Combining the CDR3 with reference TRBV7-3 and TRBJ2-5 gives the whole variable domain GAGVSQTPSNKVTEKGKYVELRCDPISGHTALYWYRQSLGQGPEFLIYFQGTGAADDSGLPNDRFFAVRPEGSVSTLKIQRTERGDSAVYLCASSLTGTSGETQYFGPGTRLLVL.

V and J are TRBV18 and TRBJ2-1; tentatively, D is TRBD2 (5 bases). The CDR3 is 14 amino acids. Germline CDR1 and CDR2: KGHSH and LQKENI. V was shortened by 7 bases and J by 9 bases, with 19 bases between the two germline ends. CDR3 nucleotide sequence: TGTGCCAGCTTACACCCCGGAGGTGAGGGTGAGCAGTTCTTC. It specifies CASLHPGGEGEQFF.

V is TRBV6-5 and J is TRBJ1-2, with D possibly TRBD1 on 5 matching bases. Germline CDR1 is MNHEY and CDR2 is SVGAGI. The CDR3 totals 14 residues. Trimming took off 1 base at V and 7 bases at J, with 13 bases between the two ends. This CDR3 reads CASSYYGVGAGYTF. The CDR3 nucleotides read TGTGCCAGCAGTTACTATGGGGTTGGGGCTGGCTACACCTTC.

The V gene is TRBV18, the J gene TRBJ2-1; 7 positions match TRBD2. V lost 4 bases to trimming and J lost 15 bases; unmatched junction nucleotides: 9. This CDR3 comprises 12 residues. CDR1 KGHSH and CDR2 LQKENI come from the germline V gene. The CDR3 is CASSRDYYGLFF. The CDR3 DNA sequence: TGTGCCAGCTCACGGGACTACTACGGTCTGTTCTTC.

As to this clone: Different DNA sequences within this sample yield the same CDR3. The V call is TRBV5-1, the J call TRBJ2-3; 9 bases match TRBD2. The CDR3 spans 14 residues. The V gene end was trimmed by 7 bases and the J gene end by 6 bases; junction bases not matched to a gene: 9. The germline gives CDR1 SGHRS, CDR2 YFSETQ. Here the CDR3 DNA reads TGCGCCAGCCGTTCTCTCCTAGCGGGGGATACGCAGTATTTT. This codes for CASRSLLAGDTQYF.

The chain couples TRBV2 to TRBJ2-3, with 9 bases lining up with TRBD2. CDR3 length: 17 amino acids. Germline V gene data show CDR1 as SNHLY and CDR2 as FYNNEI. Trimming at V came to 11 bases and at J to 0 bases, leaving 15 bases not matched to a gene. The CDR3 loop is CARRGGGTRGSTDTQYF. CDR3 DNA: TGTGCCCGCCGCGGGGGGGGGACGAGAGGGAGCACAGATACGCAGTATTTT.

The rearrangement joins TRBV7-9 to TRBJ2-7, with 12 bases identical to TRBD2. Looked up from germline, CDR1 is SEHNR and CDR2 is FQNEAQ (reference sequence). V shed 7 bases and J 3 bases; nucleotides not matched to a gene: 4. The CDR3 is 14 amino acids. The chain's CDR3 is CASTTLAGGYEQYF. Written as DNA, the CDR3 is TGTGCCAGCACCACACTAGCGGGGGGCTACGAGCAGTACTTC.

The CDR3 protein is CASSESTSLGQFF. CDR3 nucleotide sequence: TGCGCCAGCAGTGAGTCGACTAGCCTGGGGCAGTTCTTC. The chain employs TRBV10-2 and TRBJ2-1, with TRBD2 matching 7 bases. This CDR3 spans 13 amino acids. Per germline, CDR1 WSHSY and CDR2 SAAADI. Trimming removed 0 bases from V and 12 bases from J; junction bases left unmatched: 5.

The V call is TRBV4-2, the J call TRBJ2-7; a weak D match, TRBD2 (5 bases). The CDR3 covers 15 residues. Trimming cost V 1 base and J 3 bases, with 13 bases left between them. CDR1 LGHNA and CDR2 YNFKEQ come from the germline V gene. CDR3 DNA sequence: TGTGCCAGCAGCCAAGTGGCTAGCTTACGCTACGAGCAGTACTTC. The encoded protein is CASSQVASLRYEQYF.

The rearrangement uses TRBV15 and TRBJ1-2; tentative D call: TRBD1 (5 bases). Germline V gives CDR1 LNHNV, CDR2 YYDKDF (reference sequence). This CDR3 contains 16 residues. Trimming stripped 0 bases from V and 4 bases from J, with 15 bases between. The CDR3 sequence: CATSRDGAGTGYGYTF. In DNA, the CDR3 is TGTGCCACCAGCAGAGATGGTGCGGGGACGGGCTATGGCTACACCTTC.

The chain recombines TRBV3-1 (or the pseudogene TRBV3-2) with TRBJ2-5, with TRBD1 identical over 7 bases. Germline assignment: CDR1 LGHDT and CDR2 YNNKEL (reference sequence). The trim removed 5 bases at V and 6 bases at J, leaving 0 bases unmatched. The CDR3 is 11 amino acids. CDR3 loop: CASSRGQTQYF. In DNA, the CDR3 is TGTGCCAGCAGCAGGGGGCAGACCCAGTACTTC.

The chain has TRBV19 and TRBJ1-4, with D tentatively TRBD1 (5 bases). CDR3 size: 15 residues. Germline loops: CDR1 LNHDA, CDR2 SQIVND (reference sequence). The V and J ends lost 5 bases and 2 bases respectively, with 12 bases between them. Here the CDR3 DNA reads TGTGCCAGTAGTCGCCTCAGACAGACTAATGAAAAACTGTTTTTT. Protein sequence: CASSRLRQTNEKLFF.

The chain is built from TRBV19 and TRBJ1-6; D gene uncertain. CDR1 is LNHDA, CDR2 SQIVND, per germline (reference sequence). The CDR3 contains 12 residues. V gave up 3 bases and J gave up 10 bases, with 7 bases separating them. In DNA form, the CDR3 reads TGTGCCAGTAGTATTGGAGGGTCACCCCTCCACTTT. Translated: CASSIGGSPLHF. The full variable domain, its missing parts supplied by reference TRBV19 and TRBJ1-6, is DGGITQSPKYLFRKEGQNVTLSCEQNLNHDAMYWYRQDPGQGLRLIYYSQIVNDFQKGDIAEGYSVSREKKESFPLTVTSAQKNPTAFYLCASSIGGSPLHFGNGTRLTVT.

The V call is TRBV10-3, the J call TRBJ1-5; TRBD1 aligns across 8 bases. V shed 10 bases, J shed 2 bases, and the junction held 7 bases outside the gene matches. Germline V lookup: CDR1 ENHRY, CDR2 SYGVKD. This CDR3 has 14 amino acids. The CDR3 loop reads CATTQGVGNQPQHF. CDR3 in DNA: TGTGCCACAACACAGGGGGTTGGCAATCAGCCCCAGCATTTT.

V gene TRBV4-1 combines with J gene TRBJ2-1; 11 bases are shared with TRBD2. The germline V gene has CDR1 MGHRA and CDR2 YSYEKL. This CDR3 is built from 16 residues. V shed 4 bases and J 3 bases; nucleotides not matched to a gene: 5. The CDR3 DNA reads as TGCGCCAGCAGCCCCATAACTAGCGGGGGCTACAATGAGCAGTTCTTC. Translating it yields CASSPITSGGYNEQFF.

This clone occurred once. DNA for the CDR3: TGTGCCAGCTCACCGATGTCCGGAACAGGGGGCTGGGAGACCCAGTACTTC. Encoded protein: CASSPMSGTGGWETQYF. J is TRBJ2-5 and V is TRBV18; 9 bases match TRBD1. The CDR3 is made up of 17 amino acids. With V trimmed by 3 bases and J by 5 bases, 13 bases remained unmatched. Germline assignment: CDR1 KGHSH and CDR2 LQKENI.

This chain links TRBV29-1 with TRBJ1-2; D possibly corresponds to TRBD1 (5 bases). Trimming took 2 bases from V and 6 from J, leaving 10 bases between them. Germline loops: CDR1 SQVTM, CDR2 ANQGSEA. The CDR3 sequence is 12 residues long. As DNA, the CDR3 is TGCAGCGTTGAAAGGGGCACTCATGGCTACACCTTC. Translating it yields CSVERGTHGYTF.

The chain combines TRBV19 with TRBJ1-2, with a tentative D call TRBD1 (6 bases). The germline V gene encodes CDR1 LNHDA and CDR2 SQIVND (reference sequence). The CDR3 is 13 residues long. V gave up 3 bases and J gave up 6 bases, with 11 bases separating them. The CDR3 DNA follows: TGTGCCAGTAGTATCGGGCAGGGGAATGGCTACACCTTC. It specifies CASSIGQGNGYTF.

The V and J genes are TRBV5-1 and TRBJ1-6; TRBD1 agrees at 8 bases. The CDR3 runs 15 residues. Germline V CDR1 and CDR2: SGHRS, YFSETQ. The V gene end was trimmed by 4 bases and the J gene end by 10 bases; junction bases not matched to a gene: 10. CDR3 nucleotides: TGCGCCAGCAGCGAGGACAGGGAAATGACCTCACCCCTCCACTTT. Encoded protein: CASSEDREMTSPLHF.

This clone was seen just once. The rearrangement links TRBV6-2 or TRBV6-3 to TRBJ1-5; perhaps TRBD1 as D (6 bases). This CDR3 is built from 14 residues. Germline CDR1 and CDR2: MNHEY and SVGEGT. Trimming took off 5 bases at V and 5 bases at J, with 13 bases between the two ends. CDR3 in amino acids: CASSAQGSYQPQHF. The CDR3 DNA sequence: TGTGCCAGCAGTGCACAGGGCTCATATCAGCCCCAGCATTTT.

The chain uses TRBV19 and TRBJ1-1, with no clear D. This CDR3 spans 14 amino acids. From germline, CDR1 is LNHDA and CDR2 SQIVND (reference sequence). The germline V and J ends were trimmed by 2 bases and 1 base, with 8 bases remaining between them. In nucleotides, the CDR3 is TGTGCCAGTAGTATACAGACACCGAACACTGAAGCTTTCTTT. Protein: CASSIQTPNTEAFF. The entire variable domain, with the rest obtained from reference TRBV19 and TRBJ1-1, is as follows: DGGITQSPKYLFRKEGQNVTLSCEQNLNHDAMYWYRQDPGQGLRLIYYSQIVNDFQKGDIAEGYSVSREKKESFPLTVTSAQKNPTAFYLCASSIQTPNTEAFFGQGTRLTVV.

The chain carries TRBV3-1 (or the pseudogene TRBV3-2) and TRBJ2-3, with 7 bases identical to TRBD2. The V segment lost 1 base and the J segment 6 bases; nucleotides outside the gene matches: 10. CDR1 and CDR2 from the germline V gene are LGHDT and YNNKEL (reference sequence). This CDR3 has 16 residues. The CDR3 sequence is CASSQAWPTGGDTQYF. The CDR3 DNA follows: TGTGCCAGCAGCCAAGCGTGGCCTACCGGGGGGGATACGCAGTATTTT.

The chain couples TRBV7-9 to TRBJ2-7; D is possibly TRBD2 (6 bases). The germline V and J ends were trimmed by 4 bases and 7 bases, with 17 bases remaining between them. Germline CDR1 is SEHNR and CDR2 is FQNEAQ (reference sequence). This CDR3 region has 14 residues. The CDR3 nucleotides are TGTGCCAGCAGCTCCCAAACCCTCGGAGGGGAGCAGTACTTC. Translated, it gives CASSSQTLGGEQYF.